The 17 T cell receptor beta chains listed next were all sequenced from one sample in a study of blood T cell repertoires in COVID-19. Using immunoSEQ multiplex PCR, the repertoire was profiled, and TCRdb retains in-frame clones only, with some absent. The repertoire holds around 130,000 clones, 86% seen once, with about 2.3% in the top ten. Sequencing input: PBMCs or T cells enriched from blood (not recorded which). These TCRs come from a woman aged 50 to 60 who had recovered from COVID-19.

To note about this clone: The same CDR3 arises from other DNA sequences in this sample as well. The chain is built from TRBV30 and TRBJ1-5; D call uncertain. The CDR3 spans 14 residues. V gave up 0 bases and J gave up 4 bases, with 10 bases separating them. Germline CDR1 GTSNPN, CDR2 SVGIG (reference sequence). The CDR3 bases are TGTGCCTGGAGTGTGCGGGGAGGTAATCAGCCCCAGCATTTT. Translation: CAWSVRGGNQPQHF.

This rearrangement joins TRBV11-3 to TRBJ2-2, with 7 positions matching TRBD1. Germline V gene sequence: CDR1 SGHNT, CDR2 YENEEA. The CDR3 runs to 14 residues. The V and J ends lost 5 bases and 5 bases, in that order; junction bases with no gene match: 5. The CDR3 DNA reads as TGTGCCAGCAGCATAAGACAGGGTACCGGGGAGCTGTTTTTT. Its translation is CASSIRQGTGELFF.

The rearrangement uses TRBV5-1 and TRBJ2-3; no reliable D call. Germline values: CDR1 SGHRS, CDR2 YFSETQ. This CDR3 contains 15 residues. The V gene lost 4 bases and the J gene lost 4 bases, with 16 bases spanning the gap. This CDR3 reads CASSLALAAADTQYF. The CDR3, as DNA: TGCGCCAGCAGCCTGGCCCTTGCGGCGGCAGATACGCAGTATTTT.

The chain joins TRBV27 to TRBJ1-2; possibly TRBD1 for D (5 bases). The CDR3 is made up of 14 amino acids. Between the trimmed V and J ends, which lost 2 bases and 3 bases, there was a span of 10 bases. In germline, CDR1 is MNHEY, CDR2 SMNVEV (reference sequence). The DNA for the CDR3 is TGTGCCAGCAGTTTAGGGGCGGATTACTATGGCTACACCTTC. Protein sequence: CASSLGADYYGYTF.

Here the CDR3 reads CSVAETGQQETQYF. The DNA for the CDR3 is TGCAGCGTCGCAGAAACAGGGCAACAAGAGACCCAGTACTTC. The chain has TRBV29-1 and TRBJ2-5, with D perhaps TRBD1 (6 bases). In germline, CDR1 is SQVTM, CDR2 ANQGSEA. The CDR3 contains 14 residues. V was pared by 6 bases and J by 2 bases, with 16 bases between.

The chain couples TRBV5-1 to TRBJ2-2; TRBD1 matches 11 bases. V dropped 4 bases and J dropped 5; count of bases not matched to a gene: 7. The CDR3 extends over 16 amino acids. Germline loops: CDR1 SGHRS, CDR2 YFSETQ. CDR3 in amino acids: CASSHRDRGFTGELFF. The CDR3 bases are TGCGCCAGCAGCCACCGGGACAGGGGGTTTACCGGGGAGCTGTTTTTT.

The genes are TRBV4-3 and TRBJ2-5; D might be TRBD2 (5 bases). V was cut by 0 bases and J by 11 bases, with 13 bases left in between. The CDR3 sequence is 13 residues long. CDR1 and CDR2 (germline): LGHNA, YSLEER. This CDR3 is CASSQETSEGQYF. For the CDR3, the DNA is TGCGCCAGCAGCCAAGAAACCAGCGAGGGTCAGTACTTC.

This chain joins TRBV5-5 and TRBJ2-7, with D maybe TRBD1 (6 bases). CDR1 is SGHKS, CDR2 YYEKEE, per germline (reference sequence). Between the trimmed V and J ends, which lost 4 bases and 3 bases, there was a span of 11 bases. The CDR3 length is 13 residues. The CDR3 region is CASSHRASYEQYF. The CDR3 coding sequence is TGTGCCAGCAGCCACAGGGCCAGCTACGAGCAGTACTTC.

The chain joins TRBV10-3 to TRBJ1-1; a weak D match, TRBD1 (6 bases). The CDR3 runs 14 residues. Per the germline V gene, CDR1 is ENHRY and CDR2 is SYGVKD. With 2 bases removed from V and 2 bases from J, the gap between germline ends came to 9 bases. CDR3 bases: TGTGCCATCAGTGAGCAACAGGGAAACACTGAAGCTTTCTTT. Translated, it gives CAISEQQGNTEAFF.

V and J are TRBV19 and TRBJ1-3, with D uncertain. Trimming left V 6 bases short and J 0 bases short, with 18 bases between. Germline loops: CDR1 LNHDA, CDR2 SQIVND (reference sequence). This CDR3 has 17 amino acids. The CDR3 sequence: CASSLTKTQSSGNTIYF. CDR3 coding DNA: TGTGCCAGTAGCCTAACCAAAACACAGAGCTCTGGAAACACCATATATTTT. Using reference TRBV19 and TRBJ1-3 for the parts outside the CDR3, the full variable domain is DGGITQSPKYLFRKEGQNVTLSCEQNLNHDAMYWYRQDPGQGLRLIYYSQIVNDFQKGDIAEGYSVSREKKESFPLTVTSAQKNPTAFYLCASSLTKTQSSGNTIYFGEGSWLTVV.

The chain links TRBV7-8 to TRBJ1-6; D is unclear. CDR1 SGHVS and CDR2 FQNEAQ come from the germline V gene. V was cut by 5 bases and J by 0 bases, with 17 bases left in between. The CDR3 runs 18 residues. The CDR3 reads CASSPPAGFSSYNSPLHF. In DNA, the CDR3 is TGTGCCAGCAGCCCTCCCGCCGGGTTCAGCTCCTATAATTCACCCCTCCACTTT.

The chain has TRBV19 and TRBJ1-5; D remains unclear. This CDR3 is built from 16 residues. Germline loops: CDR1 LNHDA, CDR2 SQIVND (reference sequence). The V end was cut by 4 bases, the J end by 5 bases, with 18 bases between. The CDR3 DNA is TGTGCCAGTAGTACCCGACACCGGGGAAGTGATCAGCCCCAGCATTTT. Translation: CASSTRHRGSDQPQHF.

The CDR3 protein is CASSLEASGGALLREQYF. CDR3 in DNA: TGTGCCAGCAGCTTGGAGGCTAGCGGGGGGGCCCTGCTTAGGGAGCAGTACTTC. The chain recombines TRBV5-4 with TRBJ2-7; 12 bases align to TRBD2. This CDR3 comprises 18 residues. V was clipped by 0 bases and J by 7 bases; unmatched bases: 14. Per germline, CDR1 SGHNT and CDR2 YYREEE (reference sequence). Filled out from reference TRBV5-4 and TRBJ2-7, the complete variable domain reads ETGVTQSPTHLIKTRGQQVTLRCSSQSGHNTVSWYQQALGQGPQFIFQYYREEENGRGNFPPRFSGLQFPNYSSELNVNALELDDSALYLCASSLEASGGALLREQYFGPGTRLTVT.

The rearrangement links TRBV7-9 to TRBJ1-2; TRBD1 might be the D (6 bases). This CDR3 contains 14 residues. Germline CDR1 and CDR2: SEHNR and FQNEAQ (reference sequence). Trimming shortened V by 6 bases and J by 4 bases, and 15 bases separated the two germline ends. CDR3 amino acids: CASRNSGASYGYTF. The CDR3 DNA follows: TGTGCCAGCAGGAACTCAGGGGCTTCCTATGGCTACACCTTC.

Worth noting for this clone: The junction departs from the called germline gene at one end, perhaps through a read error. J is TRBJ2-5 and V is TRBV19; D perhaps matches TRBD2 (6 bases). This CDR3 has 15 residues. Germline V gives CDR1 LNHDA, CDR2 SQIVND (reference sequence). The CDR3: CASSNGGATQEAQYF. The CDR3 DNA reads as TGTGCCAGTAGTAATGGCGGGGCGACTCAAGAGGCCCAGTACTTC.

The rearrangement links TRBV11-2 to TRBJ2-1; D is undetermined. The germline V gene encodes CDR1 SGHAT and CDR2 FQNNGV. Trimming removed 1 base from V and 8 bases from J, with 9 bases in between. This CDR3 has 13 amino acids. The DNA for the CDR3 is TGTGCCAGCAGCTTAGGAGGTGGGTATGAGCAGTTCTTC. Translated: CASSLGGGYEQFF.

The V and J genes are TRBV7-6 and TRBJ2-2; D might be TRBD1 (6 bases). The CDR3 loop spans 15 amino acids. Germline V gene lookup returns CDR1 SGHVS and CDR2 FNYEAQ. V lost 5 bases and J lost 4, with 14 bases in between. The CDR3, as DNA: TGTGCCAGCAGCCCCGGACAGCCGGGCACCGGGGAGCTGTTTTTT. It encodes CASSPGQPGTGELFF.